This TCR beta chain was obtained from a study of blood T cells in healthy people across ages. The authors isolated at least 6 million PBMCs per sample. A second PCR, run for roughly 7 to 11 cycles, used a sample-barcoded 5' primer plus a J-beta primer mix. TCRdb reanalysed the 5' RACE reads using MiXCR and keeps one entry per CDR3 protein. The sample lists fewer than 950,000 distinct CDR3 sequences; approximately 35% were seen once. With V trimmed by 0 bases and J by 5 bases, 7 bases remained unmatched. CDR1 is DFQATT and CDR2 is SNEGSKA in the germline V gene (reference sequence). The CDR3 totals 16 residues.

The source of this sequence is a man aged 18 to 29 in good health. The gene calls are TRBV20-1 and TRBJ2-1; 10 bases line up with TRBD2. Sample: blood. The CDR3 loop is CSARDPTLAGNNEQFF. CDR3 DNA sequence: TGCAGTGCTAGAGATCCCACACTAGCGGGGAACAATGAGCAGTTCTTC.